This T cell receptor beta chain was recovered during a study of blood T cell repertoires in COVID-19 (dated by TCRdb to about 2020). Broadly, across the study: Samples from collaborators originated in the United States, Italy and Spain and spanned both the acute and convalescent phases of COVID-19. The sample metadata nearly always contained a de-identified subject ID, COVID-19 status, age in years and sex. The material from the prospective study consisted of cDNA or gDNA derived from T cells, B-cell-depleted T cells, or PBMCs. Deeply sampled blood TCRbeta repertoires from subjects exposed to, actively infected with, or recovered from COVID-19 were included in the dataset. Samples were obtained from the ongoing ImmuneRACE study (first 160 participants) and from 950 to 1,500 subjects provided by 6 global collaborators. HLA class I and class II types, where available, came from metadata supplied by the sample provider rather than from assay-based typing. The repertoires were released in a freely available public database meant as a resource for research on the immune response to SARS-CoV-2.

TCRbeta CDR3 regions were amplified from genomic DNA by means of the immunoSEQ Assay, a bias-controlled multiplex PCR. Regarding the original processing steps: The number of nucleated cells in each sample was estimated by amplification of reference gene primers within the assay. To quantify the absolute abundance of each unique TCRbeta CDR3 rearrangement, sequence reads were collapsed and filtered. For each sample, productive Simpson clonality was calculated as the square root of Simpson's diversity index across productive rearrangements. In TCRdb, the immuneACCESS table is reduced to in-frame sequences with V and J assigned. These tables do not hold every clone; where another copy was compared, an unresolved V gene accounts for under half, and the others remain unexplained. The V and J calls and the clone size are those of that table, but D and trimming were determined from the DNA. This sample gives 85,000 to 110,000 clones in total; roughly 90% of them show up just once. 6.2% of the sample belongs to the ten largest clones.

The collaborating institutions used their own protocols to collect whole blood in K2EDTA tubes. For TCRbeta analysis, collaborators shipped samples as frozen whole blood, isolated PBMCs, or DNA extracted from either of those sample types. Paper-wide results and their limitations: Clinical and demographic metadata were provided uncurated, with the amount varying by source and participant.

For this clone: Its antigen remains unidentified. It has no much larger one-base neighbor in the sample; base qualities were not kept.

Taken from cysteine to phenylalanine, the CDR3 has 15 residues. The only DNA kept is the CDR3, 45 bases in frame from the first base. CDR1 and CDR2 are read off the germline V gene as SGDLS and YYNGEE. Ends trimmed: V by 3 bases, J by 7 bases; bases unmatched to a gene: 8. The sequence links TRBV9 to TRBJ2-3; TRBD1 aligns with 10 central bases. This TCR derives from a human donor in a cohort sampled during active COVID-19. Sequenced input: peripheral blood. The CDR3 amino acid sequence is: CASSAGDRGTYTQYF. The bases read TGTGCCAGCAGCGCCGGGGACAGGGGTACTTATACGCAGTATTTT.